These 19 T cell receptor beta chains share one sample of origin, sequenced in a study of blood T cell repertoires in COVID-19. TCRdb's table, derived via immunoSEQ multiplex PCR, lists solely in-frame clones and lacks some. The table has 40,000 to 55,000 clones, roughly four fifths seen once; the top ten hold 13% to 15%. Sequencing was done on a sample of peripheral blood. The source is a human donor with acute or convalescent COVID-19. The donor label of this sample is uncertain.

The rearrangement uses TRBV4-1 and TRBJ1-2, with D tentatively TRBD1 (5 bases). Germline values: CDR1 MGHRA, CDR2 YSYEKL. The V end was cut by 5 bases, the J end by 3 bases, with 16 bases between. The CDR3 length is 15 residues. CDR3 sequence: CASSMTVTGDYGYTF. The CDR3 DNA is TGCGCCAGCAGCATGACAGTCACTGGGGACTATGGCTACACCTTC.

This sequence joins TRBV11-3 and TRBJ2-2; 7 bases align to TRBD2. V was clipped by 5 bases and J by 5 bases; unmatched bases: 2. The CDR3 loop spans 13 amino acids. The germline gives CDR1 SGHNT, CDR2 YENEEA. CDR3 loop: CASSRGGTGELFF. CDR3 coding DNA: TGTGCCAGCAGCCGGGGAGGGACCGGGGAGCTGTTTTTT.

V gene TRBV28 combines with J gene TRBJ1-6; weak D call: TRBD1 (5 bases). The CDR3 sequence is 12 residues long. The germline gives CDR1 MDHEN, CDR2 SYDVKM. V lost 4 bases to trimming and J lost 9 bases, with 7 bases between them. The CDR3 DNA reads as TGTGCCAGCAGTTCCCAGGGTTCACCCCTCCACTTT. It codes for CASSSQGSPLHF.

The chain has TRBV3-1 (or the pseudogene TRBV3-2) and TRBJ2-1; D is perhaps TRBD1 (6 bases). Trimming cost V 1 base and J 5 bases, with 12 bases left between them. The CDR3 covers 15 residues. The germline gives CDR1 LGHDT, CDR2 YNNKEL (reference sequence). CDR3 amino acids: CASSQGVGADNEQFF. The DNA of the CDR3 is TGTGCCAGCAGCCAAGGAGTGGGGGCAGACAATGAGCAGTTCTTC.

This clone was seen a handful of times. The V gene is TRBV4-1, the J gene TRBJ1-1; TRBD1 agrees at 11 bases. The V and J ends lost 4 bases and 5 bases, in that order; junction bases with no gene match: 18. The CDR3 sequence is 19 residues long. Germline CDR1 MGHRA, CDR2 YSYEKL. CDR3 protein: CASSRQDRGLLGGGTEAFF. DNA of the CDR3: TGCGCCAGCAGCCGACAGGACAGGGGGCTGTTAGGGGGTGGAACTGAAGCTTTCTTT.

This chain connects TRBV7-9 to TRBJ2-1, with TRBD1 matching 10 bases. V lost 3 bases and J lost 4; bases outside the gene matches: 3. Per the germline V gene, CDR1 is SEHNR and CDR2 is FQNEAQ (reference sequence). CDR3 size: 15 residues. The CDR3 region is CASSLRQGAYNEQFF. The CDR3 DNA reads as TGTGCCAGCAGCTTGAGACAGGGGGCATACAATGAGCAGTTCTTC.

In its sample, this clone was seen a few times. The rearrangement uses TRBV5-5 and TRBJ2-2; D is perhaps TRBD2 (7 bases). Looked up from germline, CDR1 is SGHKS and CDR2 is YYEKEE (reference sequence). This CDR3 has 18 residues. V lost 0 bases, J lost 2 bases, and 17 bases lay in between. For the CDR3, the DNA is TGTGCCAGCAGCTTGGAACAACGGCGGGGGCCCAACACCGGGGAGCTGTTTTTT. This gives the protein CASSLEQRRGPNTGELFF.

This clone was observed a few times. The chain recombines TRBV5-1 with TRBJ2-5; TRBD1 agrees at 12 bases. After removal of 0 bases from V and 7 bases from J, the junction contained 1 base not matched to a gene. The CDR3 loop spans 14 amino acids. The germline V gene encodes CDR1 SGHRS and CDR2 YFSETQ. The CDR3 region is CASSLEGQGATQYF. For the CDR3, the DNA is TGCGCCAGCAGCTTGGAGGGACAGGGGGCGACCCAGTACTTC.

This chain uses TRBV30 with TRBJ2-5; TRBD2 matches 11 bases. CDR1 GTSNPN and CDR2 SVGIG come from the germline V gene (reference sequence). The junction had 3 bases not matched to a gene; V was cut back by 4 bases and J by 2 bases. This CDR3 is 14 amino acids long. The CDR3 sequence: CAWTSGGLQETQYF. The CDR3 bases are TGTGCCTGGACTAGCGGGGGGTTACAAGAGACCCAGTACTTC.

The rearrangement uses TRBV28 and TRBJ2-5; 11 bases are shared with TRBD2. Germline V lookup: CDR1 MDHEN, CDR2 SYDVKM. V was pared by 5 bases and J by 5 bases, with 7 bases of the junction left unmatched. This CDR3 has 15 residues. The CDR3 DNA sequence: TGTGCCAGCAGTGTACTAGCGGGGGATCGGGAGACCCAGTACTTC. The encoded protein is CASSVLAGDRETQYF.

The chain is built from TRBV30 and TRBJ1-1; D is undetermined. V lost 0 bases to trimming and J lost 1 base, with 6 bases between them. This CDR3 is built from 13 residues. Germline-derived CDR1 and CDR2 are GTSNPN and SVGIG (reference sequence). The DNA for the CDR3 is TGTGCCTGGAGTGTACGAGGGAACACTGAAGCTTTCTTT. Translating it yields CAWSVRGNTEAFF.

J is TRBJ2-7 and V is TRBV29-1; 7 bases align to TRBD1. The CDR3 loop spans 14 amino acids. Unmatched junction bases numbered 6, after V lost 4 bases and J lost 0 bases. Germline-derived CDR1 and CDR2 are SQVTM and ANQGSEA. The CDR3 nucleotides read TGCAGCGTTGCGGTAGGGACAGACTCCTACGAGCAGTACTTC. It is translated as CSVAVGTDSYEQYF.

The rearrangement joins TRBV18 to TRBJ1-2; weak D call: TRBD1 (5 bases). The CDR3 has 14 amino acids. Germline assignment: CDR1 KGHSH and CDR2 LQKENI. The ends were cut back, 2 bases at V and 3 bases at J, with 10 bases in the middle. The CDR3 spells CASSPVETDYGYTF. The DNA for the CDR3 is TGTGCCAGCTCACCAGTAGAGACAGACTATGGCTACACCTTC. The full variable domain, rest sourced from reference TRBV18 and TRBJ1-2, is NAGVMQNPRHLVRRRGQEARLRCSPMKGHSHVYWYRQLPEEGLKFMVYLQKENIIDESGMPKERFSAEFPKEGPSILRIQQVVRGDSAAYFCASSPVETDYGYTFGSGTRLTVV.

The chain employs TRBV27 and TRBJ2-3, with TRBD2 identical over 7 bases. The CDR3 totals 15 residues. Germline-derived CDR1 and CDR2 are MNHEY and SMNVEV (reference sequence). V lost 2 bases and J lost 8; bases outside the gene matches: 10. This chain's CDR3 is CASSLIPLTSSTQYF. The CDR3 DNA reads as TGTGCCAGCAGTTTAATCCCTCTGACTAGCAGTACGCAGTATTTT.

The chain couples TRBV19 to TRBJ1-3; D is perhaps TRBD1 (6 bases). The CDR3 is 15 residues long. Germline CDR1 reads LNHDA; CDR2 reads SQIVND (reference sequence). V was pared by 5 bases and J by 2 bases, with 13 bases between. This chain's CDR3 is CASSGIQGAGNTIYF. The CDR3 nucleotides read TGTGCCAGTAGTGGAATACAGGGAGCTGGAAACACCATATATTTT. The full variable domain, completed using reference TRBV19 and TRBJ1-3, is DGGITQSPKYLFRKEGQNVTLSCEQNLNHDAMYWYRQDPGQGLRLIYYSQIVNDFQKGDIAEGYSVSREKKESFPLTVTSAQKNPTAFYLCASSGIQGAGNTIYFGEGSWLTVV.

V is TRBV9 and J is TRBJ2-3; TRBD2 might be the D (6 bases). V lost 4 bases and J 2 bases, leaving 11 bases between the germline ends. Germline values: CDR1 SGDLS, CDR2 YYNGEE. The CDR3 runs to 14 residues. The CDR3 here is CASSLGLSTDTQYF. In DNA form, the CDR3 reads TGTGCCAGCAGCCTGGGACTGTCCACAGATACGCAGTATTTT.

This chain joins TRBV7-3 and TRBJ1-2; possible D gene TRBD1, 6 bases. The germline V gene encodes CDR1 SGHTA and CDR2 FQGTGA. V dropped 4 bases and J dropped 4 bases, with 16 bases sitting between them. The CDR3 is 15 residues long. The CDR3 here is CASSSTGGAFYGYTF. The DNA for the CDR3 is TGTGCCAGCAGCTCCACTGGGGGGGCTTTCTATGGCTACACCTTC.

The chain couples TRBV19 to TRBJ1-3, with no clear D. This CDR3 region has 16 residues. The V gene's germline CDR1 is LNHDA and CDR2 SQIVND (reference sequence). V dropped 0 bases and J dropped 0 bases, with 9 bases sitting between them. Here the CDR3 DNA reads TGTGCCAGTAGTATAGACGGTTTCGTCTCTGGAAACACCATATATTTT. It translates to CASSIDGFVSGNTIYF.

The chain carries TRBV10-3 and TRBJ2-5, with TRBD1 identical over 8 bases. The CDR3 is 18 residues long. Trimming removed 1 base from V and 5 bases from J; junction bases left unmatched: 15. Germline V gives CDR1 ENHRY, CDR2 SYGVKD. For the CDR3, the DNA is TGTGCCATCAGTGAGTGGGATAGCTTCGGACAGGGTGAGGAGACCCAGTACTTC. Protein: CAISEWDSFGQGEETQYF.